This T cell receptor beta chain was profiled in a study of T cells in Graves' hyperthyroidism and ophthalmopathy. This clonotype has a count of ten or more. Its matching antigen is unknown. Study-wide results and caveats: Peripheral blood also featured most of the thyroid clonotypes expanded above 0.001.

Regions amplified from RNA transcripts were the TCR beta CDR3 regions. First-round RT-PCR targeting the TCR CDR3 was performed with the HTBI primer set. TCRdb ran MiXCR on the multiplex PCR reads and lists one entry per CDR3 protein. The data hold roughly 250,000 distinct CDR3 sequences, with 13% to 15% observed a single time. The V gene lost 5 bases and the J gene lost 6 bases, with 14 bases spanning the gap. The germline V gene has CDR1 SGHRS and CDR2 YFSETQ. The CDR3 totals 13 residues. The sequence was obtained from a woman in her thirties or forties with Graves' hyperthyroidism that later progressed to Graves' ophthalmopathy. Sequenced sample: blood. V is TRBV5-1 and J is TRBJ1-1, with D unresolved. CDR3 sequence reads: CASRSGYGPEAFF. CDR3 in DNA: TGCGCCAGCAGGTCAGGATACGGCCCTGAAGCTTTCTTT.